Listed here is a single T cell receptor beta chain. Antigen: not known. The data were obtained in a study of beta chain features in type 1 diabetes. Notes on the study in general: Insertions were fewer and deletions more numerous at VDJ junctions in type 1 diabetes patients. Naive, central memory and Treg TCRB repertoires seemed to resemble each other more closely in patients than they did in healthy donors. Significant though moderate, a shortening of TCRB CDR3s appeared in all four CD4+ subsets of Type 1 diabetes patients. A possible short-template PCR bias applies equally to patients and controls.

Germline CDR1 is SEHNR and CDR2 is FQNEAQ (reference sequence). V gave up 7 bases and J gave up 7 bases, with 16 bases separating them. This CDR3 contains 13 residues. What was sequenced were expressed TCRB transcripts, since all of the isolated RNA had been reverse transcribed. The average read count of naive, central memory and regulatory T cell samples was approximately 3.5 million. TCRdb's copy holds only in-frame clones and misses some; the assay was immunoSEQ multiplex PCR. The sample contains around 250,000 clones, roughly 24% of which appear only once. V and J are TRBV7-9 and TRBJ2-5; tentatively, D is TRBD2 (6 bases). The source of this sequence is a woman in her 30s with type 1 diabetes. The sequenced sample consisted of naive CD4+ T cells from blood. CDR3: CASNLDDGGTQYF. Here the CDR3 DNA reads TGTGCCAGCAACCTCGACGACGGGGGGACCCAGTACTTC.